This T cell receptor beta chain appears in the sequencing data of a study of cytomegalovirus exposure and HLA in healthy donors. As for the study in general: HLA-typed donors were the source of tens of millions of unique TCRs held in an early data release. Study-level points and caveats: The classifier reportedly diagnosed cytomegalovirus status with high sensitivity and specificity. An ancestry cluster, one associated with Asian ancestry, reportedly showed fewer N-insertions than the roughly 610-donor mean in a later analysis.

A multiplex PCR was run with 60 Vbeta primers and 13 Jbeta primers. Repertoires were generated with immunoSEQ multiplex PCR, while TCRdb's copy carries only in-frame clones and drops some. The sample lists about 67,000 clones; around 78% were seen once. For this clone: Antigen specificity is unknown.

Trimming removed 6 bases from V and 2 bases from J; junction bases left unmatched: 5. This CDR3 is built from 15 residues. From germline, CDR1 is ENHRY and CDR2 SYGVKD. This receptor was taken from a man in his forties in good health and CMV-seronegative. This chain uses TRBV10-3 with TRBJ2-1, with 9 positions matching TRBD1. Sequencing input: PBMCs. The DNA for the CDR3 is TGTGCCATCAGGGCGGACAGGGGTGCCTACAATGAGCAGTTCTTC. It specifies CAIRADRGAYNEQFF.